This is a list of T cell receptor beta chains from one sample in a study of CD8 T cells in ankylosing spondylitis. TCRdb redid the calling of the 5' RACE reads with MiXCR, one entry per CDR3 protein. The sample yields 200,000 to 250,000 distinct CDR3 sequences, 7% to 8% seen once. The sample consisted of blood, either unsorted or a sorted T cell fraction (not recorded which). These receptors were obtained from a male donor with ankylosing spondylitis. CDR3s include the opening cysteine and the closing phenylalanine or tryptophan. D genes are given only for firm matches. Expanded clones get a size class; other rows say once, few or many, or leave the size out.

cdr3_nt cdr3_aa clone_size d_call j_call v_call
TGTGCCAGCAGCTCCGACTCCTCTCAGTGGCTTATTCAGTACTTC CASSSDSSQWLIQYF NA NA TRBJ2-4 TRBV5-8
TGTGCCAGCAGTTACTCGATCGGGACCACCGGGGAGCTGTTTTTT CASSYSIGTTGELFF few NA TRBJ2-2 TRBV6-5
TGTGCCAGCAGGCTAGCGCAGGATGAGCAGTTCTTC CASRLAQDEQFF few NA TRBJ2-1 TRBV27
TGTGCCATCCGGGCCTTCGCGGGGGGCAGCACAGATACGCAGTATTTT CAIRAFAGGSTDTQYF many TRBD2 TRBJ2-3 TRBV10-3
TGTGCCAGCAGCCCCCACTGGGACATGAGACAAGAGACCCAGTACTTC CASSPHWDMRQETQYF many NA TRBJ2-5 TRBV6-1
TGCAGCGCCCAATCGGGGGCCGTCGGGGCTTTCTTT CSAQSGAVGAFF NA NA TRBJ1-1 TRBV29-1
TGCAGTGCTACGGAGGGCTACGAGCAGTACTTC CSATEGYEQYF few NA TRBJ2-7 TRBV20-1
TGTGCCAGTAGTACTTGGACTAGCGGGGGCGTTGAGCAGTTCTTC CASSTWTSGGVEQFF many TRBD2 TRBJ2-1 TRBV19
TGTGCCAGCAGCTTGGTAGGAGTTAACTATGGCTACACCTTC CASSLVGVNYGYTF many NA TRBJ1-2 TRBV5-6
TGTGCCAGCAGCGTAGACAGGGGCGAGACCCAGTACTTC CASSVDRGETQYF many TRBD1 TRBJ2-5 TRBV9
TGCGCCAGCAGCCAAGATATAAGGCTCAAAACCTACGAGCAGTACTTC CASSQDIRLKTYEQYF many NA TRBJ2-7 TRBV4-3
TGTGCCAGCAGTGAACTGGCGGCGAACACCGGGGAGCTGTTTTTT CASSELAANTGELFF many NA TRBJ2-2 TRBV6-1
TGTGCCAGCAGCCTCGGGACTAGTACGGGGGAGACCCAGTACTTC CASSLGTSTGETQYF many TRBD2 TRBJ2-5 TRBV5-5
TGTGCCAGCAGTTTCACCCAGGGAAATCAGCCCCAGCATTTT CASSFTQGNQPQHF many NA TRBJ1-5 TRBV28
TGTGCCAGCAGTCTCTCGGGACTAGTGGTTTTGGAGCAGTTCTTC CASSLSGLVVLEQFF many TRBD2 TRBJ2-1 TRBV12-3/TRBV12-4
TGTGCCAGCAGCCCGGGGACGTGGACGAACGGGAACACTGAAGCTTTCTTT CASSPGTWTNGNTEAFF many NA TRBJ1-1 TRBV7-9
TGTGCTAGCAGCAAGACTAGTACCGGGGAGCTGTTTTTT CASSKTSTGELFF NA NA TRBJ2-2 TRBV7-7
TGTGCCAGCAGCTTAGAGCCCGGGACCTTTAATGAAAAACTGTTTTTT CASSLEPGTFNEKLFF many NA TRBJ1-4 TRBV7-6
TGTGCCAGCAGCTTCCGGGACTCAAGAGAGTACGAGCAGTACTTC CASSFRDSREYEQYF many NA TRBJ2-7 TRBV7-9
TGTGCCAGCAGCGACGGACAGGGGGAGCAGTACTTC CASSDGQGEQYF NA TRBD1 TRBJ2-7 TRBV7-8
TGCAGCGTCCGGGACACGGACTATGGCTACACCTTC CSVRDTDYGYTF many NA TRBJ1-2 TRBV29-1
TGTGCCAGCAGCCAAGTGGGAACTAATCCCTACGAGCAGTACTTC CASSQVGTNPYEQYF many NA TRBJ2-7 TRBV3-1
TGTGCCACCAGTGAACCAGGCACCGGGGAGCTGTTTTTT CATSEPGTGELFF many NA TRBJ2-2 TRBV24-1
TGTGCCAGCAGCCGGGGTAGCGGACGCACAGATACGCAGTATTTT CASSRGSGRTDTQYF many NA TRBJ2-3 TRBV3-1
TGTGCCAGCACGACGGGGGGACATGGCTACACCTTC CASTTGGHGYTF many NA TRBJ1-2 TRBV6-5
TGTGCCAGCAGCCCCGCGGGGGGCGAGCAGTACTTC CASSPAGGEQYF many TRBD2 TRBJ2-7 TRBV6-6
TGCGCCAGCACCAACCGGGACAGGGGGTCTCGGGAGCAGTACTTC CASTNRDRGSREQYF few TRBD1 TRBJ2-7 TRBV5-1